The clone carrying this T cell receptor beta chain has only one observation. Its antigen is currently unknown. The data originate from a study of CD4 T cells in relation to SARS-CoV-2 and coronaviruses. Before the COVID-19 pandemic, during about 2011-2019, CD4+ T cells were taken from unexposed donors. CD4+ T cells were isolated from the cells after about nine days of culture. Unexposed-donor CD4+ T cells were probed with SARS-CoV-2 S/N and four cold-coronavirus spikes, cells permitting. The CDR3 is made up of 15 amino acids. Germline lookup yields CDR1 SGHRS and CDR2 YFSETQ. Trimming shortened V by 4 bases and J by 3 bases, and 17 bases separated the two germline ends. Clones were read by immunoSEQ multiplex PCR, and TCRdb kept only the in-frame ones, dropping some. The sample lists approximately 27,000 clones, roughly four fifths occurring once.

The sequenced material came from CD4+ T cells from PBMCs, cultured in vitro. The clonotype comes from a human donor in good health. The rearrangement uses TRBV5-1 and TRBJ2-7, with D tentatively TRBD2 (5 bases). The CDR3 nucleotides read TGCGCCAGCAGCCGCGGGCGAGGAACTAACTACGAGCAGTACTTC. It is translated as CASSRGRGTNYEQYF.